This TCR beta chain is drawn from a study of blood T cell repertoires in COVID-19. The CDR3 loop spans 13 amino acids. Trimming at V came to 6 bases and at J to 7 bases, leaving 5 bases not matched to a gene. From germline, CDR1 is MNHEY and CDR2 SMNVEV (reference sequence). TCRdb keeps only in-frame clones here, not all; method: immunoSEQ multiplex PCR. This repertoire shows a few hundred thousand clones, approximately 85% found once; its top ten account for about 5%. The sequencing sample was made of peripheral blood. The chain recombines TRBV27 with TRBJ2-3, with TRBD2 matching 9 bases. The source of this sequence is a woman between 70 and 85 years old with COVID-19, enrolled during active disease. The CDR3 sequence: CASRTSGPYTQYF. CDR3 DNA: TGTGCCAGCAGAACTAGCGGGCCCTATACGCAGTATTTT.